Listed here is a single T cell receptor (beta chain). Its antigen is unknown. This entry is derived from a study of Graves' ophthalmopathy and Graves' hyperthyroidism. Study information: Peripheral blood sampling occurred at initial diagnosis, before any treatment. Findings and limits, study-wide: Detected in blood as well were most expanded thyroid clonotypes with frequency above 0.001.

With a duration under 3 months, ophthalmopathy in the donors showed moderate-to-severe activity, CAS ≥3 and NOSPECS ≥4. Exclusion covered patients with other autoimmune diseases or uncontrolled infections (as well as pregnancy or lactation). RNA transcripts were the source from which TCR beta CDR3 regions were amplified. The workflow started with a first-round RT-PCR run with HTBI primers and then moved on to a second-round multiplex PCR. One entry per CDR3 protein results from TCRdb running MiXCR on the multiplex PCR reads. There are under 200,000 distinct CDR3 sequences in the sample; under 40% occur only once, and approximately 5.5% lies in the top ten. CDR3 size: 15 residues. V gave up 6 bases and J gave up 10 bases, with 19 bases separating them. Per the germline V gene, CDR1 is MDHEN and CDR2 is SYDVKM.

The TCR comes from a woman between 40 and 55 years old with Graves' ophthalmopathy. Sequenced: peripheral blood. The chain links TRBV28 to TRBJ1-6; D gene uncertain. CDR3 DNA sequence: TGTGCCAGCAGCATTTCCAGGCGTACACCATCACCCCTCCACTTT. Amino acids: CASSISRRTPSPLHF.